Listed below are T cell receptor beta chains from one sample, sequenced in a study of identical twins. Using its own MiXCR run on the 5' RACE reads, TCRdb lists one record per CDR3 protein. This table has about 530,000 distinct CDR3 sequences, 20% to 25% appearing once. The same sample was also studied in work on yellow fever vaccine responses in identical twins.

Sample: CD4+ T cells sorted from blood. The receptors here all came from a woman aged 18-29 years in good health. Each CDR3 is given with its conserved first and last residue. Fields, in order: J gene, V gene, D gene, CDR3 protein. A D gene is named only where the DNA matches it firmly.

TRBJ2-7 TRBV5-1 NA CASSLGDPRTYEQYF
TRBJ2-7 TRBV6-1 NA CASRSRDLREQYF
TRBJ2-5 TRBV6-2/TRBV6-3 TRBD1 CASRTQGQKTQYF
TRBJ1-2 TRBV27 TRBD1 CASSSLGQGAHRYTF
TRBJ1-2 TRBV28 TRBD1 CASIGTGNYGYTF
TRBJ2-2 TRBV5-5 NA CASSVRDTYTGELFF
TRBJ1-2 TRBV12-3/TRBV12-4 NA CASSPGTPNYGYTF
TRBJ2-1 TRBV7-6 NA CASSPVAVPSSYNEQFF
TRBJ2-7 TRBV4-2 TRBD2 CASSRELAGDYEQYF
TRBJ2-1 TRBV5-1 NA CASSPSIAGGKRNEQFF
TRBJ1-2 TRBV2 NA CASREGHGGYTF
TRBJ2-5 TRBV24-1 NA CATRMENLLPGTQYF
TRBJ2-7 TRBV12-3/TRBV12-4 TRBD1 CASTGQVAYEQYF
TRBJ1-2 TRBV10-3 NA CAISGVNYGYTF
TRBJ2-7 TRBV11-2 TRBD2 CASSLGGKAYEQYF
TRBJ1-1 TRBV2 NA CASKGQPNTEAFF
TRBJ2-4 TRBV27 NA CASSFAQGGKNIQYF
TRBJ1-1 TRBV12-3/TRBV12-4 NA CASDPGLRSTEAFF
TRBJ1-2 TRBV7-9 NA CASSLAPQGGGLPW
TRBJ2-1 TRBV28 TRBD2 CASRFIGTSGNEQFF
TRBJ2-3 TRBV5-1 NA CASSLGGSGNTDTQYF
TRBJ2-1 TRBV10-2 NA CASRVGVGGAYNEQFF
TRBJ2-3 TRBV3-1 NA CASSQGPSGTDTQYF
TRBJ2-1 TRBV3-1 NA CASSPGRPGEQFF
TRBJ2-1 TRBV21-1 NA CASSKGLAGRYNEQFF
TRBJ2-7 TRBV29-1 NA CSVVGQSLYEQYF
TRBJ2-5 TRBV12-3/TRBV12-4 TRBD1 CASSLDGRGRETQYF
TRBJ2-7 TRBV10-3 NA CAISVGPGYEQYF
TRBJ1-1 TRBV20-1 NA CSASPGWRTTEAFF